This T cell receptor beta chain was sequenced during a study of T cell responses to AZD1222 COVID-19 vaccine. For this clone: Its antigen remains unknown.

Profiled with immunoSEQ multiplex PCR; TCRdb holds only in-frame clones, not every one. The repertoire consists of roughly 140,000 clones, with about 92% occurring once and the leading ten covering 2.5% to 3.5%. Study outcomes and limitations: Of the AZD1222 recipients, only 5 to 7 were seropositive at baseline. Nearly half of spike-specific TCRs reportedly go after variant regions that carry no mutations. Donors, mostly white British, included more females; clonal diversity was possibly underestimated.

V was pared by 1 base and J by 4 bases, with 7 bases between. This CDR3 region has 13 residues. The sequenced sample was peripheral blood, obtained 28 days after the second AZD1222 dose. The gene calls are TRBV12-3 or TRBV12-4 and TRBJ1-1; D call uncertain. This TCR came from an adult who received the AZD1222 COVID-19 vaccine. CDR3 residues: CASSLEEGTEAFF. The DNA of the CDR3 is TGTGCCAGCAGTTTAGAGGAAGGCACTGAAGCTTTCTTT.